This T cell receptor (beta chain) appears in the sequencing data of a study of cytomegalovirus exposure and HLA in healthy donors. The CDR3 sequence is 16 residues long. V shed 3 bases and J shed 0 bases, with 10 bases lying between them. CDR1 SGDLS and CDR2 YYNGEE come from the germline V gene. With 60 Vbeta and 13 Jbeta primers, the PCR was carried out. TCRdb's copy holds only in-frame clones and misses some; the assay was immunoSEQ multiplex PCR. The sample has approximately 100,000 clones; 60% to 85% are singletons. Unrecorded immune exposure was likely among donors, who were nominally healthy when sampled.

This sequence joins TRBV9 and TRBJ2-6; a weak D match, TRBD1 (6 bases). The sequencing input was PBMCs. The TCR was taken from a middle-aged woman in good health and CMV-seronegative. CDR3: CASSAWTVSGANVLTF. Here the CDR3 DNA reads TGTGCCAGCAGCGCCTGGACAGTCTCTGGGGCCAACGTCCTGACTTTC.